The clone carrying this TCR beta chain has ten or more counts. The data originate from a study of prognosis after radiotherapy for stage I lung cancer. Amplification of the TCR beta CDR3 (from genomic DNA) was done by two-round multiplex PCR. The first round of PCR was done with primers that matched each TRBV and TRBJ gene. From the multiplex PCR reads, TCRdb called clonotypes with MiXCR, one entry per CDR3 protein. Of about 14,000 distinct CDR3 sequences listed, 25% to 30% are singletons. The receptor was isolated from a donor over 45 with non-small cell lung cancer. The sequences come from PBMCs, collected before or after stereotactic body radiation therapy (not recorded which).

The CDR3 loop is CSASTGRGYGYTF. For the CDR3, the DNA is TGCAGTGCTAGCACGGGCAGGGGTTATGGCTACACCTTC. The chain combines TRBV20-1 with TRBJ1-2; tentative D call: TRBD1 (6 bases). There are 13 residues in the CDR3. Trimming took 3 bases from V and 5 from J, leaving 13 bases between them. The V gene's germline CDR1 is DFQATT and CDR2 SNEGSKA (reference sequence).